This TCR beta chain appears in the sequencing data of a study of CD8 T cells in Susac syndrome. General study points: CD8+ clonal expansion in Susac peaked in TEMRA cells and active patients.

As concerns this clonotype: The antigen is undetermined.

CDR3 length equals 16 residues. Reverse transcription of roughly 0.45 to 1 ug RNA was carried out with random hexamers. TCRdb reanalysed the immunoSEQ multiplex PCR reads using MiXCR and keeps one entry per CDR3 protein. The repertoire holds over 100,000 distinct CDR3 sequences, 90% to 95% seen once, with 0.28% in the top ten. This receptor was taken from a human donor with Susac syndrome. The sequenced material came from CD8+ T cells from PBMCs. The chain employs TRBV21-1 and TRBJ1-6; the listed D gene, TRBD1, was not tested against the DNA. TRBV21-1 is tagged as a pseudogene. DNA for the CDR3: TGTGCCAGCAGCAAAGCGGGACCAGGGGATTATACACCCCTCCACTTT. This codes for CASSKAGPGDYTPLHF.